A selection of T cell receptor beta chains follows, all from one sample in a study of blood T cell repertoires in COVID-19. Sequencing was performed with immunoSEQ multiplex PCR; in TCRdb, only in-frame clones are kept and a portion is missing. The data contain about 300,000 clones, just over 85% of them singletons. The sequenced sample was PBMCs or T cells enriched from blood (not recorded which). Source of these receptors: a man aged 25 to 40 who had recovered from COVID-19. Each CDR3 is given with its conserved first and last residue. D genes are given only for firm matches. The size of a clone is reported for some rows only, either as once, few or many, or as a class for expanded clones.

j_call: TRBJ1-2
clone_size: .
v_call: TRBV7-2
d_call: .
cdr3_aa: CASSLGSVEGFSSGYTF
cdr3_nt: TGTGCCAGCAGCTTAGGTTCTGTGGAGGGGTTTAGTTCCGGCTACACCTTC

j_call: TRBJ1-3
clone_size: .
v_call: TRBV18
d_call: TRBD1
cdr3_aa: CASSPRQGTGNTIYF
cdr3_nt: TGTGCCAGCTCACCTCGACAGGGAACTGGAAACACCATATATTTT

j_call: TRBJ1-6
clone_size: .
v_call: TRBV15
d_call: TRBD1
cdr3_aa: CATATGNSPLHF
cdr3_nt: TGTGCCACCGCGACAGGGAATTCACCCCTCCACTTT

j_call: TRBJ1-5
clone_size: .
v_call: TRBV19
d_call: .
cdr3_aa: CASSIAGLLTAHF
cdr3_nt: TGTGCCAGTAGTATTGCAGGGCTACTAACGGCGCATTTT

j_call: TRBJ2-1
clone_size: .
v_call: TRBV11-2
d_call: TRBD1
cdr3_aa: CASTLGQGYNEQFF
cdr3_nt: TGTGCCAGCACCTTGGGACAGGGTTACAATGAGCAGTTCTTC

j_call: TRBJ1-2
clone_size: .
v_call: TRBV3-1/TRBV3-2
d_call: TRBD1
cdr3_aa: CASSLAGQGNYGYTF
cdr3_nt: TGTGCCAGCAGCCTTGCGGGACAGGGTAACTATGGCTACACCTTC

j_call: TRBJ1-2
clone_size: few
v_call: TRBV6-5
d_call: .
cdr3_aa: CASKESVGGYTF
cdr3_nt: TGTGCCAGCAAGGAGTCGGTCGGGGGCTACACCTTC

j_call: TRBJ2-1
clone_size: .
v_call: TRBV11-3
d_call: TRBD2
cdr3_aa: CASSLGGGPPYNEQFF
cdr3_nt: TGTGCCAGCAGCCTTGGGGGAGGGCCGCCTTACAATGAGCAGTTCTTC

j_call: TRBJ2-1
clone_size: .
v_call: TRBV7-9
d_call: .
cdr3_aa: CASSFQGEQFF
cdr3_nt: TGTGCCAGCAGCTTCCAGGGTGAGCAGTTCTTC

j_call: TRBJ2-5
clone_size: .
v_call: TRBV24-1
d_call: TRBD2
cdr3_aa: CATSDPAGAGGETQYF
cdr3_nt: TGTGCCACCAGTGATCCAGCGGGAGCGGGCGGAGAGACCCAGTACTTC

j_call: TRBJ2-7
clone_size: few
v_call: TRBV2
d_call: TRBD1
cdr3_aa: CASSDRGSYEQYF
cdr3_nt: TGTGCCAGCAGTGACAGGGGGTCCTACGAGCAGTACTTC

j_call: TRBJ2-5
clone_size: .
v_call: TRBV4-1
d_call: TRBD1
cdr3_aa: CASSQGTGFLETQYF
cdr3_nt: TGCGCCAGCAGCCAGGGGACAGGATTTCTGGAGACCCAGTACTTC

j_call: TRBJ2-3
clone_size: .
v_call: TRBV19
d_call: TRBD2
cdr3_aa: CASSIEASGGSTDTQYF
cdr3_nt: TGTGCCAGTAGTATAGAGGCTAGCGGGGGGTCCACAGATACGCAGTATTTT

j_call: TRBJ1-5
clone_size: once
v_call: TRBV7-8
d_call: .
cdr3_aa: CASSLERTHSNQPQHF
cdr3_nt: TGTGCCAGCAGCCTTGAGAGGACACATAGCAATCAGCCCCAGCATTTT

j_call: TRBJ2-7
clone_size: .
v_call: TRBV6-9
d_call: .
cdr3_aa: CATGGGEGYEQYF
cdr3_nt: TGTGCCACAGGAGGGGGGGAGGGCTACGAGCAGTACTTC

j_call: TRBJ1-2
clone_size: .
v_call: TRBV5-8
d_call: .
cdr3_aa: CASSLPGANYGYTF
cdr3_nt: TGTGCCAGCAGCTTGCCGGGTGCTAACTATGGCTACACCTTC

j_call: TRBJ2-7
clone_size: .
v_call: TRBV13
d_call: TRBD2
cdr3_aa: CASSEGTSGRYGSYEQYF
cdr3_nt: TGTGCCAGCAGCGAGGGGACTAGCGGGAGGTACGGGTCCTACGAGCAGTACTTC

j_call: TRBJ1-2
clone_size: .
v_call: TRBV3-1/TRBV3-2
d_call: .
cdr3_aa: CASSNTGYYGYTF
cdr3_nt: TGTGCCAGCAGCAATACAGGGTACTATGGCTACACCTTC